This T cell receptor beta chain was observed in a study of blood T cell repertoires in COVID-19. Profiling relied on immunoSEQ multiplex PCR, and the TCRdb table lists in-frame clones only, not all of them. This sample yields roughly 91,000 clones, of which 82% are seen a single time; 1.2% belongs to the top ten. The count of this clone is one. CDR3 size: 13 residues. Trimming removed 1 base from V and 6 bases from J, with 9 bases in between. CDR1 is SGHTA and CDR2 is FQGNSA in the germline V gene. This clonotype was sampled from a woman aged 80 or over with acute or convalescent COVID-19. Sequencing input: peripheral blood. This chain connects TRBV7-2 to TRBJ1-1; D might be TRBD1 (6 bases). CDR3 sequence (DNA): TGTGCCAGCAGCTTAGACAGGGTGGCTGAAGCTTTCTTT. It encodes CASSLDRVAEAFF.